The 15 T cell receptor beta chains below come from one sample, sequenced in a study of long-term antiretroviral therapy in people with HIV. Investigators performed immunoSEQ version v3.0 at survey level. Only in-frame clones appear in the TCRdb table, and some are missing; sequencing was by immunoSEQ multiplex PCR. This sample has fewer than 40,000 clones; about 86% occur once, and the top ten carry about 4%. The sequencing used unsorted PBMCs, collected just before starting antiretroviral therapy. These receptors all stem from a woman between 18 and 29 years old with HIV.

Points on this clone: At one end the junction does not follow the germline gene, possibly because of a read error. V gene TRBV5-6 combines with J gene TRBJ2-7; TRBD1 aligns across 8 bases. Germline assignment: CDR1 SGHDT and CDR2 YYEEEE. This CDR3 is 13 amino acids long. Written as DNA, the CDR3 is TGTGCCAGCAGTTTGGACAGGGACTACGAGCAGTACTTC. It specifies CASSLDRDYEQYF. Drawing the rest from reference TRBV5-6 and TRBJ2-7, the complete variable domain is DAGVTQSPTHLIKTRGQQVTLRCSPKSGHDTVSWYQQALGQGPQFIFQYYEEEERQRGNFPDRFSGHQFPNYSSELNVNALLLGDSALYLCASSLDRDYEQYFGPGTRLTVT.

The CDR3 DNA is TGTGCCAGCACTCTATCCTTACTGGATACGCAGTATTTT. Translated: CASTLSLLDTQYF. The rearrangement uses TRBV25-1 and TRBJ2-3; D gene uncertain. Trimming stripped 7 bases from V and 6 bases from J, with 14 bases between. CDR1 and CDR2 from the germline V gene are MGHDK and SYGVNS. This CDR3 region has 13 residues.

This clone occurred a few times. This chain links TRBV7-6 with TRBJ2-7, with 10 bases aligning to TRBD1. CDR1 SGHVS and CDR2 FNYEAQ come from the germline V gene. J gave up 3 bases and V 4 bases, and 3 bases lay outside the gene matches. The CDR3 sequence is 14 residues long. Here the CDR3 reads CASSSGQGGYEQYF. DNA of the CDR3: TGTGCCAGCAGCTCCGGACAGGGGGGCTACGAGCAGTACTTC. Drawing the rest from reference TRBV7-6 and TRBJ2-7, the complete variable domain is GAGVSQSPRYKVTKRGQDVALRCDPISGHVSLYWYRQALGQGPEFLTYFNYEAQQDKSGLPNDRFSAERPEGSISTLTIQRTEQRDSAMYRCASSSGQGGYEQYFGPGTRLTVT.

The V call is TRBV11-2, the J call TRBJ2-2, with D possibly being TRBD2 (5 bases). The germline gives CDR1 SGHAT, CDR2 FQNNGV. Trimming shortened V by 2 bases and J by 0 bases, and 7 bases separated the two germline ends. There are 15 residues in the CDR3. The CDR3 protein is CASSLRAANTGELFF. In DNA form, the CDR3 reads TGTGCCAGCAGCTTAAGAGCGGCGAACACCGGGGAGCTGTTTTTT.

The J gene is TRBJ2-1, the V gene TRBV7-9, with D possibly matching TRBD2 (6 bases). Germline assignment: CDR1 SEHNR and CDR2 FQNEAQ (reference sequence). Trimming removed 5 bases from V and 8 bases from J, with 25 bases in between. The CDR3 sequence is 17 residues long. DNA of the CDR3: TGTGCCAGCAGCCCCCACCGGGGACTTTCGGATAGGGATGAGCAGTTCTTC. As protein: CASSPHRGLSDRDEQFF.

Only one count was recorded for this clone. The CDR3 region has the DNA TGTGCCAGCAGCTTAAGGGAGCAAGAGACCCAGTACTTC. Residues: CASSLREQETQYF. The chain couples TRBV7-2 to TRBJ2-5; a weak D match, TRBD2 (5 bases). Trimming pared 2 bases from V and 2 bases from J, leaving 6 bases between. This CDR3 region has 13 residues. Germline loops: CDR1 SGHTA, CDR2 FQGNSA.

On this clone itself: The same CDR3 is also encoded by other DNA sequences in this sample. The chain carries TRBV6-5 and TRBJ2-5; D ambiguous. This CDR3 has 11 residues. V was clipped by 2 bases and J by 5 bases, with 3 bases between them. Germline CDR1 reads MNHEY; CDR2 reads SVGAGI. CDR3 protein: CASSYAETQYF. The CDR3 region has the DNA TGTGCCAGCAGTTACGCGGAGACCCAGTACTTC.

The V call is TRBV20-1, the J call TRBJ2-7; possible D gene TRBD1, 5 bases. Germline-derived CDR1 and CDR2 are DFQATT and SNEGSKA (reference sequence). Between the trimmed V and J ends, which lost 4 bases and 6 bases, there was a span of 10 bases. The CDR3 runs 11 residues. DNA of the CDR3: TGCAGTGCTACAGGGATGGGCGAGCAGTACTTC. Its protein is CSATGMGEQYF.

V is TRBV7-9 and J is TRBJ2-3; 7 bases are shared with TRBD2. J gave up 2 bases and V 4 bases, and 12 bases lay outside the gene matches. The CDR3 has 17 amino acids. Germline loops: CDR1 SEHNR, CDR2 FQNEAQ (reference sequence). In nucleotides, the CDR3 is TGTGCCAGCAGCTCCCTAGCGGACCGACACTACACAGATACGCAGTATTTT. Translating it yields CASSSLADRHYTDTQYF. Drawing the rest from reference TRBV7-9 and TRBJ2-3, the complete variable domain is DTGVSQNPRHKITKRGQNVTFRCDPISEHNRLYWYRQTLGQGPEFLTYFQNEAQLEKSRLLSDRFSAERPKGSFSTLEIQRTEQGDSAMYLCASSSLADRHYTDTQYFGPGTRLTVL.

This sequence joins TRBV4-2 and TRBJ2-1; possibly TRBD1 for D (5 bases). The V gene's germline CDR1 is LGHNA and CDR2 YNFKEQ. Trimming left V 4 bases short and J 0 bases short, with 10 bases between. The CDR3 runs 15 residues. The CDR3 is CASSPGQGSYNEQFF. The CDR3, as DNA: TGTGCCAGCAGCCCAGGGCAGGGCTCCTACAATGAGCAGTTCTTC.

The rearrangement uses TRBV18 and TRBJ2-7; D is perhaps TRBD1 (5 bases). There are 14 residues in the CDR3. Germline V gene data show CDR1 as KGHSH and CDR2 as LQKENI. V shed 1 base and J shed 5 bases, with 12 bases lying between them. CDR3 amino acids: CASSPLTVPHEQYF. In nucleotides, the CDR3 is TGTGCCAGCTCACCACTGACAGTGCCTCACGAGCAGTACTTC.

The V gene is TRBV19, the J gene TRBJ2-1; D ambiguous. The CDR3 sequence is 14 residues long. V dropped 3 bases and J dropped 5 bases, with 11 bases sitting between them. Germline V CDR1 and CDR2: LNHDA, SQIVND (reference sequence). CDR3 in amino acids: CASSIAGVDNEQFF. For the CDR3, the DNA is TGTGCCAGTAGTATTGCCGGTGTCGACAATGAGCAGTTCTTC.

The rearrangement links TRBV6-5 to TRBJ2-1, with D possibly matching TRBD2 (6 bases). Germline V gene data show CDR1 as MNHEY and CDR2 as SVGAGI. The V end lost 9 bases, the J end lost 9 bases, and 18 bases lay between the germline ends. The CDR3 loop spans 13 amino acids. CDR3 in amino acids: CASARDLRGEQFF. CDR3 bases: TGTGCCAGTGCCCGGGACTTACGAGGTGAGCAGTTCTTC.

CDR3 protein: CASWGLAGGAETQYF. Here the CDR3 DNA reads TGTGCCAGCTGGGGCTTAGCGGGAGGAGCGGAGACCCAGTACTTC. This chain connects TRBV27 to TRBJ2-5, with 10 bases that match TRBD2. Trimming cost V 8 bases and J 5 bases; bases outside gene matches: 11. The CDR3 has 15 amino acids. Germline-derived CDR1 and CDR2 are MNHEY and SMNVEV (reference sequence).

The chain uses TRBV4-3 and TRBJ1-3; no definite D call. Germline CDR1 reads LGHNA; CDR2 reads YSLEER. This CDR3 has 16 amino acids. Trimming stripped 0 bases from V and 1 base from J, with 10 bases between. The CDR3 DNA is TGCGCCAGCAGCCAAGAAATGGGTCAGTCTGGAAACACCATATATTTT. Its protein product is CASSQEMGQSGNTIYF.